The 24 T cell receptor beta chains presented below share a single source sample, sequenced in a study of T-cell memory formation after mild COVID-19 (dated by TCRdb to about 2021). Library construction relied on 5' RACE. Sequencer: Illumina NovaSeq 6000. TCRdb reanalyzed the raw reads on its own, using fastp at Q25 for trimming and MiXCR for clone calling, and kept in-frame beta chains. Each CDR3 protein appears once, grouped with its most common genes and DNA. The sample records about 90,000 distinct CDR3 sequences, more than 12% of which are singletons. The top ten hold 39% of the sample. The sample comprised PBMCs or a T cell subset sorted from them (not recorded which). The receptors were gathered from a man aged 18 to 29 who had mild COVID-19 (a few samples of this study predate the infection). The sample titles of this study are shuffled in the database, so cell type and time point are left out; the donor was told from shared clones.

J is TRBJ2-7 and V is TRBV2; TRBD1 is a possible D gene (6 bases). The CDR3 runs 14 residues. Trimming stripped 6 bases from V and 4 bases from J, with 16 bases between. Germline V gives CDR1 SNHLY, CDR2 FYNNEI. CDR3 protein: CASSAWTVRYEQYV. The CDR3 DNA reads TGTGCCAGCAGCGCCTGGACAGTCCGTTACGAGCAGTACGTC.

This clonotype came up a few times. The gene calls are TRBV29-1 and TRBJ1-1; D might be TRBD1 (5 bases). The CDR3 totals 12 residues. The germline gives CDR1 SQVTM, CDR2 ANQGSEA. Trimming pared 4 bases from V and 3 bases from J, leaving 9 bases between. CDR3 residues: CSVGRGDTEAFF. CDR3 in DNA: TGCAGCGTTGGGCGGGGGGACACTGAAGCTTTCTTT.

The chain combines TRBV7-8 with TRBJ2-5; 7 positions match TRBD1. Germline V gene lookup returns CDR1 SGHVS and CDR2 FQNEAQ. This CDR3 is built from 20 residues. V lost 2 bases, J lost 2 bases, and 20 bases stayed unmatched. CDR3 DNA sequence: TGTGCCAGCAGCTTACCCCGAACGGGACAGCCCCTCGATTTACAAGAGACCCAGTACTTC. Translated, it gives CASSLPRTGQPLDLQETQYF.

CDR3 amino acids: CASSLGGWNSPLHF. CDR3 nucleotide sequence: TGTGCCAGCAGCTTAGGGGGGTGGAATTCACCCCTCCACTTT. The chain links TRBV13 to TRBJ1-6; D call uncertain. The V and J ends lost 0 bases and 7 bases respectively, with 7 bases between them. The CDR3 loop spans 14 amino acids. The germline V gene has CDR1 PRHDT and CDR2 FYEKMQ (reference sequence).

V and J are TRBV5-5 and TRBJ2-7, with a tentative D call TRBD1 (7 bases). In germline, CDR1 is SGHKS, CDR2 YYEKEE (reference sequence). The CDR3 sequence is 14 residues long. Trimming cost V 0 bases and J 7 bases, with 14 bases left between them. The CDR3: CASSLGRGVSEQYV. The DNA for the CDR3 is TGTGCCAGCAGCTTGGGCAGGGGGGTATCAGAGCAGTACGTC.

A few counts support this clonotype. The V and J genes are TRBV7-9 and TRBJ2-1, with 10 bases matching TRBD2. V shed 5 bases, J shed 7 bases, and the junction held 11 bases outside the gene matches. Germline V gene sequence: CDR1 SEHNR, CDR2 FQNEAQ (reference sequence). The CDR3 runs 16 residues. CDR3 coding DNA: TGTGCCAGCAGCCAGAGGGTAGCGGGGGGAGTGAATGAGCAGTTCTTC. Residues: CASSQRVAGGVNEQFF.

This clonotype was recorded a few times. This chain links TRBV6-6 with TRBJ2-3; no definite D call. The V end was cut by 2 bases, the J end by 5 bases, with 14 bases between. Germline V gives CDR1 MNHNY, CDR2 SVGAGI (reference sequence). CDR3 size: 15 residues. The CDR3 nucleotides are TGTGCCAGCAGTTACGAGAGTCCCTCGCTAGATACGCAGTATTTT. It encodes CASSYESPSLDTQYF.

This chain joins TRBV4-3 and TRBJ2-1; D not resolved. V lost 4 bases and J lost 1, with 14 bases in between. CDR1 is LGHNA and CDR2 is YSLEER in the germline V gene. The CDR3 totals 16 residues. The DNA of the CDR3 is TGCGCCAGCAGCCTGAGACTGGCCCAATCCTACAATGAGCAGTTCTTC. It is translated as CASSLRLAQSYNEQFF.

This clonotype came up a few times. J is TRBJ2-1 and V is TRBV7-9; D is perhaps TRBD1 or TRBD2 (6 bases each). The CDR3 covers 15 residues. V shed 4 bases and J shed 10 bases, with 20 bases lying between them. Germline CDR1 SEHNR, CDR2 FQNEAQ (reference sequence). Here the CDR3 reads CASSSRGGGPREQFF. The CDR3 nucleotides read TGTGCCAGCAGCTCACGAGGGGGAGGCCCCAGAGAGCAGTTCTTC.

The V call is TRBV27, the J call TRBJ1-5; D not certain. Trimming took off 8 bases at V and 4 bases at J, with 9 bases between the two ends. Germline values: CDR1 MNHEY, CDR2 SMNVEV (reference sequence). CDR3 length: 12 amino acids. The DNA for the CDR3 is TGTGCCAGCGGGGAGTTGAATCAGCCCCAGCATTTT. Protein: CASGELNQPQHF.

V is TRBV2 and J is TRBJ2-3, with D possibly being TRBD2 (5 bases). CDR3 length: 14 amino acids. Germline V CDR1 and CDR2: SNHLY, FYNNEI. Trimming removed 10 bases from V and 4 bases from J, with 18 bases in between. CDR3 loop: CATLALIGPDTQYF. In nucleotides, the CDR3 is TGTGCCACCTTAGCGCTGATAGGCCCAGATACGCAGTATTTT. Looking up the rest from reference TRBV2 and TRBJ2-3 gives the full variable domain: EPEVTQTPSHQVTQMGQEVILRCVPISNHLYFYWYRQILGQKVEFLVSFYNNEISEKSEIFDDQFSVERPDGSNFTLKIRSTKLEDSAMYFCATLALIGPDTQYFGPGTRLTVL.

This clonotype has just a few counts. The genes are TRBV13 and TRBJ2-5; possibly TRBD2 for D (6 bases). Looked up from germline, CDR1 is PRHDT and CDR2 is FYEKMQ (reference sequence). The CDR3 has 17 residues. The ends were cut back, 4 bases at V and 0 bases at J, with 18 bases in the middle. In nucleotides, the CDR3 is TGTGCCAGCAGCTCGGCGTACCGGGACTCCGACCAAGAGACCCAGTACTTC. Protein product: CASSSAYRDSDQETQYF. The full variable domain, completed using reference TRBV13 and TRBJ2-5, is AAGVIQSPRHLIKEKRETATLKCYPIPRHDTVYWYQQGPGQDPQFLISFYEKMQSDKGSIPDRFSAQQFSDYHSELNMSSLELGDSALYFCASSSAYRDSDQETQYFGPGTRLLVL.

The V and J genes are TRBV9 and TRBJ1-5; D possibly corresponds to TRBD1 (6 bases). Germline V gene lookup returns CDR1 SGDLS and CDR2 YYNGEE. This CDR3 has 14 amino acids. Trimming left V 2 bases short and J 2 bases short, with 8 bases between. DNA for the CDR3: TGTGCCAGCAGCGTCTCAGGGGGCAATCAGCCCCAGCATTTT. This encodes CASSVSGGNQPQHF.

This sequence joins TRBV7-8 and TRBJ1-5, with no clear D. The ends were cut back, 1 base at V and 5 bases at J, with 12 bases in the middle. Germline V gene data show CDR1 as SGHVS and CDR2 as FQNEAQ. The CDR3 has 15 amino acids. The CDR3 nucleotides read TGTGCCAGCAGCTTAGTGTACGGCGGAGATCAGCCCCAGCATTTT. Its protein is CASSLVYGGDQPQHF.

The table lists this clonotype with a few counts. CDR3 DNA: TGCGCCAGCAGCCATTTATCGGGGGCCGGGGAGACCCAGTACTTC. The encoded protein is CASSHLSGAGETQYF. V is TRBV4-1 and J is TRBJ2-5; possibly TRBD1 or TRBD2 for D (6 bases each). The CDR3 has 15 amino acids. The V end lost 3 bases, the J end lost 5 bases, and 16 bases lay between the germline ends. Germline loops: CDR1 MGHRA, CDR2 YSYEKL.

The chain is built from TRBV3-1 and TRBJ1-5, with D possibly being TRBD1 (5 bases). The CDR3 runs 15 residues. V lost 1 base and J 7 bases, leaving 14 bases between the germline ends. Per germline, CDR1 LGHDT and CDR2 YNNKEL (reference sequence). In DNA, the CDR3 is TGTGCCAGCAGCCAAGGAAAAGGGACGCGGCAGCCCCAGCATTTT. Its translation: CASSQGKGTRQPQHF.

This clonotype was observed at least ten times. This chain joins TRBV5-1 and TRBJ2-7; no clear D. V was trimmed by 0 bases and J by 5 bases, leaving 12 bases between them. CDR3 length: 14 residues. Germline V gives CDR1 SGHRS, CDR2 YFSETQ. This chain's CDR3 is CASSLAEGLDEQYF. CDR3 nucleotide sequence: TGCGCCAGCAGCTTGGCCGAAGGATTGGACGAGCAGTACTTC.

The V gene is TRBV12-3 or TRBV12-4, the J gene TRBJ1-2; D call uncertain. The V end was cut by 7 bases, the J end by 8 bases, with 14 bases between. The CDR3 runs to 12 residues. DNA for the CDR3: TGTGCCAGCACTAGTTCCGGGAGGGGCTACACCTTC. Translation gives CASTSSGRGYTF.

This clonotype was detected a few times. V and J are TRBV25-1 and TRBJ1-1, with 8 positions matching TRBD1. Germline V gene sequence: CDR1 MGHDK, CDR2 SYGVNS. There are 14 residues in the CDR3. After removal of 4 bases from V and 7 bases from J, the junction contained 8 bases not matched to a gene. CDR3: CASSGPGGAVEAFF. The CDR3, as DNA: TGTGCCAGCAGTGGGCCAGGGGGCGCGGTTGAAGCTTTCTTT.

The chain couples TRBV12-3 or TRBV12-4 to TRBJ2-7, with D possibly TRBD1 on 5 matching bases. V was trimmed by 6 bases and J by 6 bases, leaving 12 bases between them. The CDR3 extends over 12 amino acids. The CDR3: CASSYDSGEQYV. The CDR3 DNA is TGTGCCAGCAGCTACGACAGTGGCGAGCAGTACGTC.

A few counts support this clonotype. The chain links TRBV5-6 to TRBJ2-3; D possibly matches TRBD1 or TRBD2 (5 bases each). The ends were cut back, 2 bases at V and 4 bases at J, with 8 bases in the middle. CDR3 length: 13 residues. The germline CDR1 and CDR2 sequences are SGHDT and YYEEEE. This CDR3 reads CASSFGTPDTQYF. As DNA, the CDR3 is TGTGCCAGCAGCTTCGGGACCCCAGATACGCAGTATTTT. Combining the CDR3 with reference TRBV5-6 and TRBJ2-3 gives the whole variable domain DAGVTQSPTHLIKTRGQQVTLRCSPKSGHDTVSWYQQALGQGPQFIFQYYEEEERQRGNFPDRFSGHQFPNYSSELNVNALLLGDSALYLCASSFGTPDTQYFGPGTRLTVL.

This rearrangement joins TRBV5-6 to TRBJ2-1; TRBD1 matches 9 bases. V lost 5 bases and J lost 4; bases outside the gene matches: 7. The CDR3 loop spans 15 amino acids. Germline CDR1 is SGHDT and CDR2 is YYEEEE. The CDR3 nucleotides read TGTGCCAGCAGTAGTACTGGACAGGGGTACAATGAGCAGTTCTTC. Translated, it gives CASSSTGQGYNEQFF. Full variable domain (rest looked up from reference TRBV5-6 and TRBJ2-1): DAGVTQSPTHLIKTRGQQVTLRCSPKSGHDTVSWYQQALGQGPQFIFQYYEEEERQRGNFPDRFSGHQFPNYSSELNVNALLLGDSALYLCASSSTGQGYNEQFFGPGTRLTVL.

This clonotype appeared many times. The chain has TRBV6-6 and TRBJ2-2, with D maybe TRBD2 (5 bases). V was clipped by 2 bases and J by 1 base, with 5 bases between them. Germline V gene sequence: CDR1 MNHNY, CDR2 SVGAGI (reference sequence). This CDR3 spans 14 amino acids. The CDR3 here is CASSYGLNTGELFF. CDR3 sequence (DNA): TGTGCCAGCAGTTACGGACTGAACACCGGGGAGCTGTTTTTT.

This chain connects TRBV13 to TRBJ1-6; D uncertain. V was trimmed by 6 bases and J by 7 bases, leaving 7 bases between them. This CDR3 comprises 12 residues. Germline loops: CDR1 PRHDT, CDR2 FYEKMQ (reference sequence). The CDR3 here is CASSFENSPLHF. Here the CDR3 DNA reads TGTGCCAGCAGTTTCGAGAATTCACCCCTCCACTTT.